The entry below gives a single T cell receptor (beta chain) sequence along with its context. Its antigen has not been determined. Base qualities are not provided; no much larger clone lies one nucleotide away. The time point label corresponds to: about 28 days (+/-7) after the second vaccine dose. Because spike-specific TCR depth and breadth did not differ between the two schedules, AZD1222 recipients who got a second dose at roughly 4 weeks were pooled with those who got a second dose at roughly 12 weeks. Samples from vaccinated people were obtained from the UK trials COV001 and COV002, which included a single-blind randomized controlled phase 2/3 trial of AZD1222 (ChAdOx1 nCoV-19) in healthy adults. Trial participant PBMC samples were collected at day 0 and day 28 after the second dose for TCRbeta chain sequencing. The record originates from a study of T cell responses to AZD1222 COVID-19 vaccine (TCRdb year 2021). Concerning the study at large: A total of about 230 trial participants underwent TCR sequencing, of whom about 210 received two doses of AZD1222 and approximately 25 received two doses of the MenACWY control vaccine. Trial participants were enrolled by age into 18-55, 56-69 and 70-plus year subgroups, with approximately 160, 26 and 62 TCR-sequenced participants respectively.

Sequences SGHAT (CDR1) and FQNNGV (CDR2) are obtained from the germline V gene. The cysteine opens and the phenylalanine closes a CDR3 of 14 amino acids. Of all the DNA, just the CDR3 is kept, 42 bases in frame from base 1. After removal of 0 bases from V and 5 bases from J, the junction retains 3 bases not matched to a gene. Broad study findings and their caveats: Because no samples from the day 14 peak response were available, repertoires could be characterized only after the peak T cell response. Conclusions about previously exposed vaccinees are limited, since just five to seven AZD1222 recipients were seropositive for SARS-CoV-2 at baseline. The whole spike protein was spanned by vaccine-associated CD4 TCRs, and dominant responses were seen in regions 160-218 and 743-854. Most participants were white British and females outnumbered males, and the authors suggested that clonal diversity may have been underestimated. In the small 56-69-year group, the increase in depth fell short of significance, most likely because of low power. Spike-specific TCR breadth and depth rose significantly after two AZD1222 doses compared with day 0 and with MenACWY recipients. Reportedly, almost half of the unique spike-specific TCRs recognized epitopes lying outside the regions that are mutated in the B.1.351 and B.1.1.7 variants.

The CDR3 regions of human TCRbeta chains were subjected to immunosequencing. The original pipeline was this. Repertoire TCRs were matched against a reference library of SARS-CoV-2-specific TCRs generated with the MIRA antigen-specificity platform. Breadth was defined as the fraction of unique TCRs that were SARS-CoV-2-associated, and depth was defined as the fraction of total T cells that were SARS-CoV-2-associated. Using the MIRA data, every spike-specific TCR was mapped to the spike region that the TCR reacted to and assigned to either a CD4 or a CD8 class. Log10-transformed breadth and depth values were compared by one-way ANOVA with Sidak's multiple comparisons tests. Imported from immuneACCESS, the table was reduced by TCRdb to in-frame sequences with V and J called. These copies leave out some clones; in studies compared against another copy, an unresolved V gene accounts for under half, and the cause of the remainder is not known. V, J and clone size are taken as reported in that table, and D and trimming were inferred from the DNA itself. This sample lists 120,000 or so clones; about 86% were detected once. Together, the top ten hold 17% of the sample.

The sequence joins TRBV11-2 to TRBJ1-2; 7 bases in the junction line up with TRBD1. The material was peripheral blood, obtained 28 days after the second AZD1222 dose. The source of this sequence is an adult who received the AZD1222 COVID-19 vaccine. For the CDR3, the sequence is CASSLDTGAYGYTF. In nucleotide form, the sequence is TGTGCCAGCAGCTTAGATACAGGGGCATATGGCTACACCTTC.